This T cell receptor beta chain was sequenced during a study of blood T cell repertoires in COVID-19. There are 13 residues in the CDR3. The V gene's germline CDR1 is MGHDK and CDR2 SYGVNS. The ends were cut back, 1 base at V and 7 bases at J, with 8 bases in the middle. Only in-frame clones appear in the TCRdb table, and some are missing; sequencing was by immunoSEQ multiplex PCR. The sample contains about 310,000 clones, 80% to 90% of which appear only once. The sequencing input was peripheral blood. The chain is built from TRBV25-1 and TRBJ2-1, with D uncertain. The clonotype was recovered from a man aged 50-59 years with active or convalescent COVID-19. This chain's CDR3 is CASSESGRNEQFF. The CDR3 DNA reads as TGTGCCAGCAGTGAATCAGGCCGGAATGAGCAGTTCTTC.